This T cell receptor (beta chain) is from a study of shared clonotypes between healthy human individuals. Using immunoSEQ multiplex PCR, the repertoire was profiled, and TCRdb retains in-frame clones only, with some absent. The table has 450,000 to 500,000 clones, 81% seen once. Germline CDR1 reads SGHTA; CDR2 reads FQGNSA. V lost 5 bases to trimming and J lost 3 bases, with 11 bases between them. The CDR3 sequence is 14 residues long. This clone occurred a few times. The receptor was isolated from a woman in her thirties or forties in good health. Some clones in this sample may be carry-over from other donors' samples. J is TRBJ1-5 and V is TRBV7-2; tentatively, D is TRBD1 (6 bases). The specimen was PBMCs. The CDR3 region has the DNA TGTGCCAGCAGCCCACAGGGAAACAATCAGCCCCAGCATTTT. Translating gives CASSPQGNNQPQHF. The entire variable domain, with the rest obtained from reference TRBV7-2 and TRBJ1-5, is as follows: GAGVSQSPSNKVTEKGKDVELRCDPISGHTALYWYRQSLGQGLEFLIYFQGNSAPDKSGLPSDRFSAERTGGSVSTLTIQRTQQEDSAVYLCASSPQGNNQPQHFGDGTRLSIL.